Shown below are 10 T cell receptor beta chains from a single sample sequenced in a study of CD8+ T cells in alopecia areata. RNA extraction and reverse transcription yielded cDNA as sequencing template. Generated by immunoSEQ multiplex PCR, the TCRdb table keeps only in-frame clones and is missing some. Among 150,000 or so clones listed, 87% were seen once. The sample consisted of CD8+ T cells sorted from blood, taken at week 0. The source of these receptors is a human donor with alopecia areata.

This chain connects TRBV19 to TRBJ1-2; 8 bases map to TRBD1. After removal of 4 bases from V and 5 bases from J, the junction contained 6 bases not matched to a gene. This CDR3 has 14 amino acids. Germline V gives CDR1 LNHDA, CDR2 SQIVND (reference sequence). The CDR3 here is CASSTGTGGYGYTF. CDR3 nucleotides: TGTGCCAGTAGTACTGGGACAGGCGGTTATGGCTACACCTTC.

V usage is TRBV5-1 and J usage is TRBJ2-3; the D gene is possibly TRBD2 (5 bases). Germline CDR1 is SGHRS and CDR2 is YFSETQ. CDR3 length: 16 residues. V was trimmed by 4 bases and J by 2 bases, leaving 17 bases between them. For the CDR3, the DNA is TGCGCCAGCAGCGCGGGTTGGGCGGCCAACACAGATACGCAGTATTTT. Its protein product is CASSAGWAANTDTQYF.

The rearrangement uses TRBV13 and TRBJ1-1; the D gene is possibly TRBD1 (6 bases). The CDR3 runs to 14 residues. Per germline, CDR1 PRHDT and CDR2 FYEKMQ (reference sequence). Trimming shortened V by 8 bases and J by 3 bases, and 16 bases separated the two germline ends. CDR3: CASGGGPGHTEAFF. The CDR3 DNA reads as TGTGCCAGCGGCGGGGGCCCGGGGCACACTGAAGCTTTCTTT.

This chain connects TRBV5-1 to TRBJ2-7; no clear D gene. Germline V gene data show CDR1 as SGHRS and CDR2 as YFSETQ. V lost 1 base to trimming and J lost 1 base, with 6 bases between them. The CDR3 length is 13 residues. The CDR3 loop is CASSLSASYEQYF. In DNA form, the CDR3 reads TGCGCCAGCAGCTTGTCAGCGTCCTACGAGCAGTACTTC.

The chain combines TRBV29-1 with TRBJ2-5; TRBD2 matches 10 bases. The CDR3 is made up of 14 amino acids. CDR1 is SQVTM and CDR2 is ANQGSEA in the germline V gene. With V trimmed by 5 bases and J by 5 bases, 8 bases remained unmatched. The CDR3 loop is CSVLSGGALETQYF. The CDR3 DNA sequence: TGCAGCGTTTTAAGCGGGGGGGCCTTGGAGACCCAGTACTTC.

The V gene is TRBV7-9, the J gene TRBJ1-2; D is unclear. Deletions cut 7 bases from V and 3 bases from J, with 15 bases between. Germline lookup yields CDR1 SEHNR and CDR2 FQNEAQ (reference sequence). The CDR3 covers 14 residues. CDR3 in DNA: TGTGCCAGCACCCCAGAAGGCGGACACTATGGCTACACCTTC. It yields the protein CASTPEGGHYGYTF. The full variable domain, completed using reference TRBV7-9 and TRBJ1-2, is DTGVSQNPRHKITKRGQNVTFRCDPISEHNRLYWYRQTLGQGPEFLTYFQNEAQLEKSRLLSDRFSAERPKGSFSTLEIQRTEQGDSAMYLCASTPEGGHYGYTFGSGTRLTVV.

To note about this clone: Other DNA sequences in this specimen translate into the identical CDR3. V usage is TRBV9 and J usage is TRBJ2-7; no definite D call. The CDR3 runs to 12 residues. Germline CDR1 and CDR2: SGDLS and YYNGEE. V was cut by 4 bases and J by 4 bases, with 9 bases left in between. The CDR3 loop is CASSNPGYEQYF. In nucleotides, the CDR3 is TGTGCCAGCAGCAATCCCGGATACGAGCAGTACTTC. The variable domain in full, completed from reference TRBV9 and TRBJ2-7, reads DSGVTQTPKHLITATGQRVTLRCSPRSGDLSVYWYQQSLDQGLQFLIQYYNGEERAKGNILERFSAQQFPDLHSELNLSSLELGDSALYFCASSNPGYEQYFGPGTRLTVT.

The gene calls are TRBV7-3 and TRBJ2-5; D ambiguous. Germline values: CDR1 SGHTA, CDR2 FQGTGA. Trimming left V 1 base short and J 5 bases short, with 8 bases between. The CDR3 runs to 13 residues. DNA of the CDR3: TGTGCCAGCAGCTTAAGTCTAGGCGAGACCCAGTACTTC. It encodes CASSLSLGETQYF.

The chain links TRBV4-1 to TRBJ2-7; 9 nucleotides agree with TRBD2. Germline CDR1 MGHRA, CDR2 YSYEKL. After removal of 2 bases from V and 3 bases from J, the junction contained 8 bases not matched to a gene. The CDR3 spans 16 residues. CDR3 coding DNA: TGCGCCAGCAGCCAAAACCTAGCGGGATCCGGCTACGAGCAGTACTTC. Amino acid sequence: CASSQNLAGSGYEQYF.

The rearrangement links TRBV7-6 to TRBJ2-1; the match to TRBD2 covers 12 bases. V gave up 1 base and J gave up 7 bases; unmatched junction bases: 5. This CDR3 is built from 16 residues. Germline V CDR1 and CDR2: SGHVS, FNYEAQ. The CDR3 nucleotides are TGTGCCAGCAGCTTAGGGGCTAGCGGGGGGGGAAATGAGCAGTTCTTC. Protein product: CASSLGASGGGNEQFF.